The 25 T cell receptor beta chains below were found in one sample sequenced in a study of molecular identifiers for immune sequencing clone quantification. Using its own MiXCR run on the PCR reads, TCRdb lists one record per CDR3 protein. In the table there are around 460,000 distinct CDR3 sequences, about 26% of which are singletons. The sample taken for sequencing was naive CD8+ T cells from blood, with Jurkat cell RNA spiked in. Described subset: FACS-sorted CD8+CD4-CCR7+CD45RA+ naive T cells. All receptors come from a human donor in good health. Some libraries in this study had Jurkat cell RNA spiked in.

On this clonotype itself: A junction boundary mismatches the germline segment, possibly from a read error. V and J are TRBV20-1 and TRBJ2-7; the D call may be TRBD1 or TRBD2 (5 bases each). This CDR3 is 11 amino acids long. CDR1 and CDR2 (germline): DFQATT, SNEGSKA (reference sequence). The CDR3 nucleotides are TGCAGTACTAGATGGGGGTACGAGCAGTACTTC. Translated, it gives CSTRWGYEQYF.

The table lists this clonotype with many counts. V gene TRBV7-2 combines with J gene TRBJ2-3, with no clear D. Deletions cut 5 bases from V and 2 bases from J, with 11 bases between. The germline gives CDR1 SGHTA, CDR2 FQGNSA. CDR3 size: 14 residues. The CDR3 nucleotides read TGTGCCAGCAGCCCCATGCCCTACACAGATACGCAGTATTTT. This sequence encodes CASSPMPYTDTQYF. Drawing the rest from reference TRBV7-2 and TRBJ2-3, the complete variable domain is GAGVSQSPSNKVTEKGKDVELRCDPISGHTALYWYRQSLGQGLEFLIYFQGNSAPDKSGLPSDRFSAERTGGSVSTLTIQRTQQEDSAVYLCASSPMPYTDTQYFGPGTRLTVL.

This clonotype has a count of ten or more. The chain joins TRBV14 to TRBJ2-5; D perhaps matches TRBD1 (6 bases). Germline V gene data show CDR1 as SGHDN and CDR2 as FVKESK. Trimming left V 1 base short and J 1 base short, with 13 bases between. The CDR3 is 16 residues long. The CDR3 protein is CASSQVDREPQETQYF. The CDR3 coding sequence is TGTGCCAGCAGCCAAGTGGACAGAGAGCCCCAAGAGACCCAGTACTTC.

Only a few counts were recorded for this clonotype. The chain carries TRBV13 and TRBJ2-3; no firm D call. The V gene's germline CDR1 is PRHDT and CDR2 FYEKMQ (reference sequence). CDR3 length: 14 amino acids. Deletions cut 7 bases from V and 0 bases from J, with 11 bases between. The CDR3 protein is CASTSGSSTDTQYF. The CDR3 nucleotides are TGTGCCAGCACCTCCGGTTCGAGCACAGATACGCAGTATTTT.

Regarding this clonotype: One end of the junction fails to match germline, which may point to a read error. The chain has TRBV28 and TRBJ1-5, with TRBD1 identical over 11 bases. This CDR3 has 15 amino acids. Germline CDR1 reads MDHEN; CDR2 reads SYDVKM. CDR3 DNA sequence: TGTGCCGGCAGTCCCGGGACAGGGGGTAATCAGCCCCAGCATTTT. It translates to CAGSPGTGGNQPQHF. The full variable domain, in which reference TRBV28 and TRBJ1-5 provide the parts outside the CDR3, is DVKVTQSSRYLVKRTGEKVFLECVQDMDHENMFWYRQDPGLGLRLIYFSYDVKMKEKGDIPEGYSVSREKKERFSLILESASTNQTSMYLCAGSPGTGGNQPQHFGDGTRLSIL.

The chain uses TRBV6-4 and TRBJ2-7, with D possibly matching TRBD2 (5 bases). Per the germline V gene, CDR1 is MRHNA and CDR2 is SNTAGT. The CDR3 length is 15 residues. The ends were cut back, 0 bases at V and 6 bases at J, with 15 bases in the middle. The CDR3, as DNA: TGTGCCAGCAGTGACTCTGAGGGTCCGCTGGGCGAGCAGTACTTC. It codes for CASSDSEGPLGEQYF.

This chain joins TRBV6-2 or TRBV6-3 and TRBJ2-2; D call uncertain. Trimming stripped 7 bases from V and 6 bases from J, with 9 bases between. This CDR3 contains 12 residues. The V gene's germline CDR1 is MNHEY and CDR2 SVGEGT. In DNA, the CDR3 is TGTGCCAGCACATGGATCGCCGGGGAGCTGTTTTTT. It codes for CASTWIAGELFF.

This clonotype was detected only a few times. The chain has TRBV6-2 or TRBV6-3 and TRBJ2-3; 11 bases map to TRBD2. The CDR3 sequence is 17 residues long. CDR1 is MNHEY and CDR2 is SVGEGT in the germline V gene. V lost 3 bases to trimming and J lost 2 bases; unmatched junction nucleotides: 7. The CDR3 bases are TGTGCCAGCAGTTATGGTATTAGCGGGGGGGCCACAGATACGCAGTATTTT. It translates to CASSYGISGGATDTQYF.

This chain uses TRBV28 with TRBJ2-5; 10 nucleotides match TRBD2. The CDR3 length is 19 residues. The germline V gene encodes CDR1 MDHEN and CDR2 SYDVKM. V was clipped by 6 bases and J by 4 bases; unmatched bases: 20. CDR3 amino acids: CASRSPGWAQLAGRETQYF. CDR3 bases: TGTGCCAGCAGATCCCCGGGCTGGGCACAACTAGCGGGACGAGAGACCCAGTACTTC.

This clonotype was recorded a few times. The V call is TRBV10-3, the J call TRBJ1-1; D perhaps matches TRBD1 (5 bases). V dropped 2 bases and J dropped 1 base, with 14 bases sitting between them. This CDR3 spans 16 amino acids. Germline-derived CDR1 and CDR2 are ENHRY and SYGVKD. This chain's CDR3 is CAISEPTEGPNTEAFF. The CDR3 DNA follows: TGTGCCATCAGTGAGCCTACCGAGGGACCGAACACTGAAGCTTTCTTT.

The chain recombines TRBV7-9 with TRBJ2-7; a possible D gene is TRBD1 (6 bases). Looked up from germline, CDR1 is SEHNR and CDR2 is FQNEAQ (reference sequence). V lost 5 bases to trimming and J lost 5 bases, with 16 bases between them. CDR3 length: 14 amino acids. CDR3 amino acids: CASSPALRGHEQYF. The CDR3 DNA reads TGTGCCAGCAGCCCTGCCCTCAGGGGACACGAGCAGTACTTC.

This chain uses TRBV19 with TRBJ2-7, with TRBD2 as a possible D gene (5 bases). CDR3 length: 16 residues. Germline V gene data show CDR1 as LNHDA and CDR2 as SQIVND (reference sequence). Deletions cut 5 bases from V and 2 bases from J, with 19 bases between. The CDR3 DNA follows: TGTGCCAGTAGTCCCAGACATGGGAGAATACCCTACGAGCAGTACTTC. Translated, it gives CASSPRHGRIPYEQYF.

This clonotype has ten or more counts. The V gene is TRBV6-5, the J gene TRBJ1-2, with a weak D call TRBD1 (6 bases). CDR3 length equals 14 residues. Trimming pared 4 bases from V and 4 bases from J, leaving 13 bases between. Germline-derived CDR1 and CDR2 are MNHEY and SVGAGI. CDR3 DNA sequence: TGTGCCAGCAGTTGGGCAGGGGAGGGCTATGGCTACACCTTC. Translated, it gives CASSWAGEGYGYTF.

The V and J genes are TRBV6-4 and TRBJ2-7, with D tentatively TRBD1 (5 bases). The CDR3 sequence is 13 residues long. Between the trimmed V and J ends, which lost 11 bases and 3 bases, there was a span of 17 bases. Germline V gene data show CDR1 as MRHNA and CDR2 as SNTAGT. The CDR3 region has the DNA TGTGCCGTGACAGCCCAGGCCGTCTACGAGCAGTACTTC. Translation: CAVTAQAVYEQYF.

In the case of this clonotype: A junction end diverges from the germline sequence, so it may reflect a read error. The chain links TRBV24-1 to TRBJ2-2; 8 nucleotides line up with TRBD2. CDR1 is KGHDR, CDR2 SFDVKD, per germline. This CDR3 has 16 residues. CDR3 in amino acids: CAPRGPGLAGTGELFF. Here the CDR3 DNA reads TGTGCCCCCAGGGGACCAGGACTAGCCGGCACCGGGGAGCTGTTTTTT.

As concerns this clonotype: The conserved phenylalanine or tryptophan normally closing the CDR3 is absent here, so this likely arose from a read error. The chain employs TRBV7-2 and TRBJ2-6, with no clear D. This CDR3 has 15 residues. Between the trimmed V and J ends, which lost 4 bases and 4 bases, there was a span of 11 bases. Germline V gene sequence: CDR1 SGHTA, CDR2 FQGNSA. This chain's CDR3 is CASSSNIGGANVLTL. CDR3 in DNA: TGTGCCAGCAGCTCCAACATCGGAGGGGCCAACGTCCTGACTCTC.

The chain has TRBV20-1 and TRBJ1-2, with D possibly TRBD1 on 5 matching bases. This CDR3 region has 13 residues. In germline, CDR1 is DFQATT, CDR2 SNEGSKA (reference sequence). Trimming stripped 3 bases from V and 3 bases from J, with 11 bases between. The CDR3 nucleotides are TGCAGTGCTAGTCGAGGGGATGACTATGGCTACACCTTC. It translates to CSASRGDDYGYTF.

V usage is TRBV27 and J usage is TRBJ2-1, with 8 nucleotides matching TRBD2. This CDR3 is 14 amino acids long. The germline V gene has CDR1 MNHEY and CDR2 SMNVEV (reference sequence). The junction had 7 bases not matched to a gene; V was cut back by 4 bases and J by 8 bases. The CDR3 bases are TGTGCCAGCAGTTCGGGACTAGAGGTGCATGAGCAGTTCTTC. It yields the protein CASSSGLEVHEQFF.

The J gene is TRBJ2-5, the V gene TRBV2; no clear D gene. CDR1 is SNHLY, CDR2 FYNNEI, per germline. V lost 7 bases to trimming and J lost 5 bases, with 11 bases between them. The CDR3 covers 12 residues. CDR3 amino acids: CASNGVLETQYF. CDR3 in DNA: TGTGCCAGCAATGGGGTGCTGGAGACCCAGTACTTC.

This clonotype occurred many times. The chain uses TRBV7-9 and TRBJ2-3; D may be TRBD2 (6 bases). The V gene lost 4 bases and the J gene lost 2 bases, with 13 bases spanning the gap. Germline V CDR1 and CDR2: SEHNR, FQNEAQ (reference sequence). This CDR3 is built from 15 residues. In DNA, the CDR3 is TGTGCCAGCAGCTCCTTAGCGGAGATCACAGATACGCAGTATTTT. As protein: CASSSLAEITDTQYF.

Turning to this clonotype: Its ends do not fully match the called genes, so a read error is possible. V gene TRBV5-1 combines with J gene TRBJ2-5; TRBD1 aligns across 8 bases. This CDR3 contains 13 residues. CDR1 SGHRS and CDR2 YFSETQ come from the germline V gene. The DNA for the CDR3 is TGCGCCAGCCGTGGGACAGGACAAGAGCCCCAGTACTTC. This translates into CASRGTGQEPQYF.

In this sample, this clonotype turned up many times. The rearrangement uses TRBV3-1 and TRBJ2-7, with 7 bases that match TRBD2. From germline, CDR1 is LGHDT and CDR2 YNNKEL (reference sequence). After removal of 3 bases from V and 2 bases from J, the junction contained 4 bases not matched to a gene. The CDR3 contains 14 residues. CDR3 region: CASSHPGTTYEQYF. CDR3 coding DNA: TGTGCCAGCAGCCACCCCGGGACTACCTACGAGCAGTACTTC.

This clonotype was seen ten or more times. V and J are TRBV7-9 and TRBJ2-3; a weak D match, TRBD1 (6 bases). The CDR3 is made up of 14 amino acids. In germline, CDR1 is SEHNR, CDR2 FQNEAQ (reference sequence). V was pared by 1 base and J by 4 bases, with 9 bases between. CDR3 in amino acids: CASSLGQGPDTQYF. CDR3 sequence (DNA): TGTGCCAGCAGCTTAGGTCAGGGGCCAGATACGCAGTATTTT.

CDR3 sequence reads: CASSASRDDSTDTQYF. CDR3 nucleotides: TGTGCCAGCAGTGCGTCAAGGGACGACAGCACAGATACGCAGTATTTT. The V call is TRBV2, the J call TRBJ2-3; tentatively, D is TRBD1 or TRBD2 (5 bases each). V lost 4 bases, J lost 0 bases, and 14 bases lay in between. The germline CDR1 and CDR2 sequences are SNHLY and FYNNEI. The CDR3 loop spans 16 amino acids.

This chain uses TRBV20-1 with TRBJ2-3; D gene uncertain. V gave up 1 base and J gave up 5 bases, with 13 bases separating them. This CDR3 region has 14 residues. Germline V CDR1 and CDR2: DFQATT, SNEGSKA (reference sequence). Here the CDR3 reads CSARGTEPGDTQYF. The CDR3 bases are TGCAGTGCTAGAGGAACGGAACCGGGAGATACGCAGTATTTT.